The next 30 T cell receptor beta chains were all read from a single sample in a study of OX40 agonist ivuxolimab in advanced cancers. The method was the immunoSEQ multiplex PCR assay. The immuneACCESS repertoire file appears here via TCRdb, limited to in-frame rearrangements. These files lack a portion of the clones; in checked studies, under half of the deficit traces to unresolved V genes, and the cause of the others is not known. This sample holds about 50,000 clones; roughly 90% were observed only once. Roughly 6% of the sample lies in the top ten. The sample in question was CD4+ or CD8+ T cells sorted from blood, obtained in a trial of the OX40 agonist ivuxolimab. These receptors were collected from an adult with an advanced solid tumor such as melanoma, head and neck, liver or kidney cancer.

J is TRBJ2-7 and V is TRBV27; D perhaps matches TRBD2 (6 bases). The CDR3 consists of 14 residues. CDR1 and CDR2 (germline): MNHEY, SMNVEV (reference sequence). Deletions cut 5 bases from V and 0 bases from J, with 11 bases between. The CDR3 DNA sequence: TGTGCCAGCAGTCCCGCCGGGAGCTCCTACGAGCAGTACTTC. Translation: CASSPAGSSYEQYF.

V is TRBV28 and J is TRBJ2-5; 15 bases map to TRBD2. The CDR3 loop spans 17 amino acids. In germline, CDR1 is MDHEN, CDR2 SYDVKM. After removal of 5 bases from V and 2 bases from J, the junction contained 6 bases not matched to a gene. DNA for the CDR3: TGTGCCAGCAGTCCAGGGACTAGCGGGGGGCGGCAAGAGACCCAGTACTTC. This sequence encodes CASSPGTSGGRQETQYF.

The chain employs TRBV7-9 and TRBJ2-1; 13 nucleotides line up with TRBD2. In germline, CDR1 is SEHNR, CDR2 FQNEAQ (reference sequence). This CDR3 comprises 18 residues. V shed 3 bases, J shed 1 base, and the junction held 6 bases outside the gene matches. The CDR3 is CASSLTSGRIGSYNEQFF. As DNA, the CDR3 is TGTGCCAGCAGCTTGACTAGCGGGAGGATTGGATCCTACAATGAGCAGTTCTTC.

This chain joins TRBV9 and TRBJ2-7; the match to TRBD2 covers 10 bases. Germline-derived CDR1 and CDR2 are SGDLS and YYNGEE. The CDR3 sequence is 15 residues long. Unmatched junction bases numbered 3, after V lost 0 bases and J lost 3 bases. The CDR3 here is CASSVASSGSYEQYF. CDR3 sequence (DNA): TGTGCCAGCAGCGTAGCTTCTAGCGGGAGCTACGAGCAGTACTTC.

The chain combines TRBV5-6 with TRBJ1-3; 9 bases fit TRBD1. This CDR3 has 16 residues. Per germline, CDR1 SGHDT and CDR2 YYEEEE. Trimming removed 1 base from V and 1 base from J; junction bases left unmatched: 3. CDR3 region: CASSLPGQGSGNTIYF. CDR3 nucleotides: TGTGCCAGCAGCTTGCCGGGACAGGGTTCTGGAAACACCATATATTTT.

The chain uses TRBV7-8 and TRBJ2-5; no clear D. The CDR3 totals 15 residues. Germline V CDR1 and CDR2: SGHVS, FQNEAQ. Between the trimmed V and J ends, which lost 0 bases and 7 bases, there was a span of 15 bases. The CDR3 spells CASSLAATLPGTQYF. CDR3 nucleotide sequence: TGTGCCAGCAGCTTAGCGGCGACTTTGCCCGGGACCCAGTACTTC.

V gene TRBV15 combines with J gene TRBJ2-1; D gene unclear. Germline CDR1 is LNHNV and CDR2 is YYDKDF (reference sequence). The CDR3 is made up of 17 amino acids. V was shortened by 0 bases and J by 12 bases, with 24 bases between the two germline ends. This CDR3 is CATSREFRIELKGGQFF. For the CDR3, the DNA is TGTGCCACCAGCAGAGAGTTTCGTATAGAACTCAAGGGTGGGCAGTTCTTC.

The chain combines TRBV13 with TRBJ2-7; TRBD2 aligns across 10 bases. V lost 1 base, J lost 6 bases, and 9 bases stayed unmatched. The CDR3 has 16 amino acids. Per germline, CDR1 PRHDT and CDR2 FYEKMQ (reference sequence). CDR3 DNA sequence: TGTGCCAGCAGCTTAGATCCTAGCGGGAGTTCGGCCGAGCAGTACTTC. Amino acids: CASSLDPSGSSAEQYF.

The chain recombines TRBV19 with TRBJ2-1; no clear D. Trimming removed 1 base at V and 5 bases at J, with 6 bases between. The CDR3 loop spans 13 amino acids. Germline-derived CDR1 and CDR2 are LNHDA and SQIVND (reference sequence). CDR3 sequence: CASSIALDNEQFF. In DNA form, the CDR3 reads TGTGCCAGTAGTATAGCTCTTGACAATGAGCAGTTCTTC.

Points on this clone: Other DNA sequences from this sample encode an identical CDR3 as well. The chain couples TRBV19 to TRBJ1-3; no firm D call. The CDR3 has 14 residues. Germline V CDR1 and CDR2: LNHDA, SQIVND (reference sequence). V was pared by 2 bases and J by 0 bases, with 5 bases between. CDR3 bases: TGTGCCAGTAGTATACTCAGCTCTGGAAACACCATATATTTT. It yields the protein CASSILSSGNTIYF.

The chain has TRBV9 and TRBJ2-7, with D perhaps TRBD2 (5 bases). With 3 bases removed from V and 1 base from J, the gap between germline ends came to 11 bases. The CDR3 is 14 amino acids. Germline CDR1 reads SGDLS; CDR2 reads YYNGEE. The CDR3 reads CASSEGDISYEQYF. CDR3 DNA sequence: TGTGCCAGCAGCGAGGGAGACATTTCCTACGAGCAGTACTTC.

The gene calls are TRBV4-3 and TRBJ2-3, with D tentatively TRBD2 (6 bases). Trimming took off 0 bases at V and 0 bases at J, with 16 bases between the two ends. The length of the CDR3 is 18 residues. Germline V gives CDR1 LGHNA, CDR2 YSLEER. The CDR3 nucleotides read TGCGCCAGCAGCCAAGAGGTCCGAGCGGGCGCCAGCACAGATACGCAGTATTTT. This codes for CASSQEVRAGASTDTQYF.

CDR3 sequence (DNA): TGTGCCAGCAGCGGAGCCCTCAGGGGGCTTGAAAAACTGTTTTTT. Translating gives CASSGALRGLEKLFF. The chain employs TRBV6-1 and TRBJ1-4; 8 nucleotides agree with TRBD1. CDR1 and CDR2 (germline): MNHNS, SASEGT. Unmatched junction bases numbered 10, after V lost 6 bases and J lost 7 bases. The CDR3 has 15 amino acids.

V gene TRBV4-3 combines with J gene TRBJ2-1; a weak D match, TRBD1 (6 bases). Germline V gene sequence: CDR1 LGHNA, CDR2 YSLEER. CDR3 length: 15 amino acids. The V end lost 3 bases, the J end lost 1 base, and 10 bases lay between the germline ends. For the CDR3, the DNA is TGCGCCAGCAGCCATGGACAGAGTTCCTACAATGAGCAGTTCTTC. Protein: CASSHGQSSYNEQFF.

V gene TRBV5-1 combines with J gene TRBJ2-3; D is perhaps TRBD1 (5 bases). CDR1 and CDR2 (germline): SGHRS, YFSETQ. V was clipped by 1 base and J by 1 base, with 10 bases between them. The CDR3 consists of 15 residues. CDR3 coding DNA: TGCGCCAGCAGCTTGTTCTTAGGGGGCACAGATACGCAGTATTTT. Residues: CASSLFLGGTDTQYF.

The V call is TRBV5-1, the J call TRBJ1-2, with D perhaps matching TRBD1 (6 bases). Germline loops: CDR1 SGHRS, CDR2 YFSETQ. This CDR3 comprises 15 residues. Trimming stripped 2 bases from V and 4 bases from J, with 15 bases between. CDR3 bases: TGCGCCAGCAGCTTTATTGGGGGCGCGGGCTATGGCTACACCTTC. The encoded protein is CASSFIGGAGYGYTF. The entire variable domain, with the rest obtained from reference TRBV5-1 and TRBJ1-2, is as follows: KAGVTQTPRYLIKTRGQQVTLSCSPISGHRSVSWYQQTPGQGLQFLFEYFSETQRNKGNFPGRFSGRQFSNSRSEMNVSTLELGDSALYLCASSFIGGAGYGYTFGSGTRLTVV.

V and J are TRBV6-5 and TRBJ1-1; possibly TRBD1 for D (5 bases). Trimming pared 6 bases from V and 1 base from J, leaving 6 bases between. This CDR3 is 12 amino acids long. In germline, CDR1 is MNHEY, CDR2 SVGAGI. The CDR3 DNA sequence: TGTGCCAGCAGCGGGGGGAACACTGAAGCTTTCTTT. Protein sequence: CASSGGNTEAFF.

The chain recombines TRBV9 with TRBJ2-3; 9 positions match TRBD2. The V segment lost 4 bases and the J segment 3 bases; nucleotides outside the gene matches: 9. CDR3 size: 16 residues. CDR1 SGDLS and CDR2 YYNGEE come from the germline V gene. The CDR3 DNA sequence: TGTGCCAGCAGCCCCCCAGCGGGAGGATGGACAGATACGCAGTATTTT. It is translated as CASSPPAGGWTDTQYF.

V usage is TRBV27 and J usage is TRBJ2-1; a weak D match, TRBD2 (5 bases). Per germline, CDR1 MNHEY and CDR2 SMNVEV (reference sequence). V was shortened by 6 bases and J by 9 bases, with 15 bases between the two germline ends. The CDR3 length is 13 residues. This chain's CDR3 is CASSSSTRGEQFF. In DNA, the CDR3 is TGTGCCAGCAGCTCCTCCACCCGGGGTGAGCAGTTCTTC.

This chain links TRBV5-1 with TRBJ2-3; 8 bases line up with TRBD1. This CDR3 is 16 amino acids long. CDR1 and CDR2 from the germline V gene are SGHRS and YFSETQ. V shed 0 bases, J shed 1 base, and the junction held 4 bases outside the gene matches. The CDR3, as DNA: TGCGCCAGCAGCTTGGACGGGACAGGCGGCACAGATACGCAGTATTTT. It codes for CASSLDGTGGTDTQYF.

This rearrangement joins TRBV28 to TRBJ2-7, with D perhaps given as TRBD1 or TRBD2 (5 bases each). The germline V and J ends were trimmed by 5 bases and 3 bases, with 17 bases remaining between them. CDR3 length: 15 amino acids. Germline V gene lookup returns CDR1 MDHEN and CDR2 SYDVKM. The CDR3 coding sequence is TGTGCCAGCAGTAATATATACGGGACGGACTACGAGCAGTACTTC. This sequence encodes CASSNIYGTDYEQYF.

The gene calls are TRBV7-2 and TRBJ2-1; 10 bases agree with TRBD2. The junction had 3 bases not matched to a gene; V was cut back by 4 bases and J by 3 bases. This CDR3 is built from 15 residues. CDR1 is SGHTA and CDR2 is FQGNSA in the germline V gene. CDR3 nucleotide sequence: TGTGCCAGCAGCTCAATAGCGGGAGGCTACAATGAGCAGTTCTTC. This encodes CASSSIAGGYNEQFF.

CDR3 residues: CSGGDKYGYTF. As DNA, the CDR3 is TGCAGCGGCGGGGATAAATATGGCTACACCTTC. J is TRBJ1-2 and V is TRBV29-1; D unclear. CDR3 length: 11 residues. From germline, CDR1 is SQVTM and CDR2 ANQGSEA. Trimming left V 7 bases short and J 5 bases short, with 11 bases between. Using reference TRBV29-1 and TRBJ1-2 for the parts outside the CDR3, the full variable domain is SAVISQKPSRDICQRGTSLTIQCQVDSQVTMMFWYRQQPGQSLTLIATANQGSEATYESGFVIDKFPISRPNLTFSTLTVSNMSPEDSSIYLCSGGDKYGYTFGSGTRLTVV.

This clone was observed once. V usage is TRBV6-5 and J usage is TRBJ1-1; D not certain. Trimming stripped 0 bases from V and 1 base from J, with 3 bases between. The CDR3 is 13 amino acids. The V gene's germline CDR1 is MNHEY and CDR2 SVGAGI. This chain's CDR3 is CASSYSENTEAFF. The CDR3 coding sequence is TGTGCCAGCAGTTACTCTGAGAACACTGAAGCTTTCTTT.

V and J are TRBV19 and TRBJ2-7; TRBD2 is a possible D gene (6 bases). The germline gives CDR1 LNHDA, CDR2 SQIVND (reference sequence). The V end lost 3 bases, the J end lost 2 bases, and 14 bases lay between the germline ends. This CDR3 spans 15 amino acids. The CDR3 region has the DNA TGTGCCAGTAGTATCGTAAGCGGGTACACCTACGAGCAGTACTTC. This codes for CASSIVSGYTYEQYF.

In this sample, this clone is medium-sized. The gene calls are TRBV7-9 and TRBJ1-5; D not resolved. V lost 4 bases and J lost 4, with 5 bases in between. Germline CDR1 reads SEHNR; CDR2 reads FQNEAQ (reference sequence). CDR3 length: 12 amino acids. The CDR3: CASSSYNQPQHF. The CDR3 bases are TGTGCCAGCAGCTCTTATAATCAGCCCCAGCATTTT. Supplemented by reference TRBV7-9 and TRBJ1-5, the full variable domain reads DTGVSQNPRHKITKRGQNVTFRCDPISEHNRLYWYRQTLGQGPEFLTYFQNEAQLEKSRLLSDRFSAERPKGSFSTLEIQRTEQGDSAMYLCASSSYNQPQHFGDGTRLSIL.

J is TRBJ1-1 and V is TRBV9, with D perhaps TRBD1 (6 bases). V lost 5 bases and J lost 5, with 13 bases in between. Looked up from germline, CDR1 is SGDLS and CDR2 is YYNGEE. CDR3 length: 13 residues. Written as DNA, the CDR3 is TGTGCCAGCAGGATGGAGGGGGGAACTGAAGCTTTCTTT. It translates to CASRMEGGTEAFF.

The chain couples TRBV25-1 to TRBJ2-5; D not certain. The germline gives CDR1 MGHDK, CDR2 SYGVNS. Trimming took off 10 bases at V and 5 bases at J, with 20 bases between the two ends. The CDR3 is 14 residues long. This CDR3 is CATSTRAGFETQYF. CDR3 coding DNA: TGTGCCACCTCTACTCGGGCTGGCTTCGAGACCCAGTACTTC.

This chain links TRBV4-1 with TRBJ1-5; D unresolved. This CDR3 region has 14 residues. The germline V gene encodes CDR1 MGHRA and CDR2 YSYEKL. V was cut by 0 bases and J by 0 bases, with 3 bases left in between. The CDR3 nucleotides are TGCGCCAGCAGCCAAGATGGTAGCAATCAGCCCCAGCATTTT. Protein: CASSQDGSNQPQHF.

The chain carries TRBV19 and TRBJ1-2; maybe TRBD1 (5 bases). The V end was cut by 5 bases, the J end by 2 bases, with 12 bases between. The CDR3 loop spans 14 amino acids. The germline CDR1 and CDR2 sequences are LNHDA and SQIVND (reference sequence). CDR3 DNA sequence: TGTGCCAGTAGTCCCCCGACAGACAACTATGGCTACACCTTC. Translating it yields CASSPPTDNYGYTF.